A single sample is the source of the 17 T cell receptor beta chains below, sequenced in a study of cytomegalovirus exposure and HLA in healthy donors. PCR involved 60 Vbeta and 13 Jbeta primers. Only in-frame clones appear in the TCRdb table, and some are missing; sequencing was by immunoSEQ multiplex PCR. The data hold fewer than 200,000 clones, with 75% to 90% observed a single time. Sequencing was performed on PBMCs. Receptors originate from a girl aged 2-10 years in good health and CMV-seropositive.

The CDR3: CAISESQGPDTEAFF. DNA for the CDR3: TGTGCCATCAGTGAGTCTCAGGGTCCGGACACTGAAGCTTTCTTT. The V call is TRBV10-3, the J call TRBJ1-1; weak D call: TRBD1 (5 bases). The germline V and J ends were trimmed by 0 bases and 3 bases, with 11 bases remaining between them. This CDR3 is built from 15 residues. Germline V gene sequence: CDR1 ENHRY, CDR2 SYGVKD.

The V call is TRBV30, the J call TRBJ1-5; 7 positions agree with TRBD1. This CDR3 is 14 amino acids long. The germline V gene has CDR1 GTSNPN and CDR2 SVGIG (reference sequence). V was pared by 3 bases and J by 7 bases, with 9 bases of the junction left unmatched. CDR3 region: CAWRRQGGGQPQHF. CDR3 coding DNA: TGTGCCTGGAGAAGACAGGGCGGGGGGCAGCCCCAGCATTTT.

This chain connects TRBV15 to TRBJ1-5; D might be TRBD1 (6 bases). The CDR3 is made up of 14 amino acids. Trimming left V 8 bases short and J 0 bases short, with 11 bases between. Germline V gives CDR1 LNHNV, CDR2 YYDKDF (reference sequence). The CDR3 spells CATGGAYSNQPQHF. The CDR3 DNA follows: TGTGCCACCGGGGGGGCATATAGCAATCAGCCCCAGCATTTT.

The rearrangement links TRBV27 to TRBJ1-2, with TRBD1 as a possible D gene (6 bases). Germline CDR1 is MNHEY and CDR2 is SMNVEV (reference sequence). The CDR3 extends over 17 amino acids. Trimming shortened V by 2 bases and J by 0 bases, and 16 bases separated the two germline ends. CDR3 sequence (DNA): TGTGCCAGCAGTTTAAGGGTTCGGGGGGCTGCTAACTATGGCTACACCTTC. Protein sequence: CASSLRVRGAANYGYTF.

This rearrangement joins TRBV21-1 to TRBJ1-2; TRBD1 is the table's D call and was not checked against the DNA. TRBV21-1 is recorded as a pseudogene. The CDR3 totals 13 residues. The chain's CDR3 is CASSKAGADGYTF. In nucleotides, the CDR3 is TGTGCCAGCAGCAAGGCAGGGGCTGATGGCTACACCTTC.

This rearrangement joins TRBV5-1 to TRBJ1-1; 8 nucleotides agree with TRBD1. Germline values: CDR1 SGHRS, CDR2 YFSETQ. After removal of 1 base from V and 2 bases from J, the junction contained 16 bases not matched to a gene. The CDR3 spans 19 residues. As DNA, the CDR3 is TGCGCCAGCAGCTTGCCCCGGGCCAGACCGACAGGGGCAAACACTGAAGCTTTCTTT. Its protein is CASSLPRARPTGANTEAFF. Looking up the rest from reference TRBV5-1 and TRBJ1-1 gives the full variable domain: KAGVTQTPRYLIKTRGQQVTLSCSPISGHRSVSWYQQTPGQGLQFLFEYFSETQRNKGNFPGRFSGRQFSNSRSEMNVSTLELGDSALYLCASSLPRARPTGANTEAFFGQGTRLTVV.

This chain connects TRBV21-1 to TRBJ1-1; no DNA check was done on the table's D call, TRBD1. TRBV21-1 counts as a pseudogene. The CDR3 sequence is 13 residues long. The CDR3 spells CARKGAPNTEAFF. The DNA for the CDR3 is TGTGCCAGAAAGGGGGCACCAAACACTGAAGCTTTCTTT.

This clone has just a few counts. V gene TRBV5-1 combines with J gene TRBJ2-3; the match to TRBD2 covers 9 bases. Germline CDR1 reads SGHRS; CDR2 reads YFSETQ. With V trimmed by 6 bases and J by 7 bases, 9 bases remained unmatched. The CDR3 runs 14 residues. The CDR3 loop is CASMGLAFPNTQYF. CDR3 nucleotide sequence: TGCGCCAGCATGGGACTAGCATTCCCAAATACGCAGTATTTT.

The rearrangement links TRBV29-1 to TRBJ2-7; the match to TRBD2 covers 10 bases. The V and J ends lost 3 bases and 2 bases, in that order; junction bases with no gene match: 4. Per the germline V gene, CDR1 is SQVTM and CDR2 is ANQGSEA. This CDR3 has 14 amino acids. Written as DNA, the CDR3 is TGCAGCGTTGAGAGCGGGAGGGCCCCCTACGAGCAGTACTTC. It specifies CSVESGRAPYEQYF.

V gene TRBV2 combines with J gene TRBJ2-1; 8 nucleotides match TRBD2. There are 15 residues in the CDR3. Losses at the gene ends were 3 bases for V and 7 bases for J; bases not matched to a gene: 8. Germline V lookup: CDR1 SNHLY, CDR2 FYNNEI. The CDR3 loop is CASSDGLAGGNEQFF. Written as DNA, the CDR3 is TGTGCCAGCAGTGATGGACTAGCAGGCGGTAATGAGCAGTTCTTC.

The J gene is TRBJ2-3, the V gene TRBV5-1; 12 bases align to TRBD2. Germline assignment: CDR1 SGHRS and CDR2 YFSETQ. V shed 4 bases, J shed 9 bases, and the junction held 12 bases outside the gene matches. The CDR3 totals 16 residues. As DNA, the CDR3 is TGCGCCAGCAGCGATGCTAGCGGGAGGGCGATTCGCACGCAGTATTTT. Amino acid sequence: CASSDASGRAIRTQYF. The variable domain in full, completed from reference TRBV5-1 and TRBJ2-3, reads KAGVTQTPRYLIKTRGQQVTLSCSPISGHRSVSWYQQTPGQGLQFLFEYFSETQRNKGNFPGRFSGRQFSNSRSEMNVSTLELGDSALYLCASSDASGRAIRTQYFGPGTRLTVL.

The chain recombines TRBV30 with TRBJ2-5; D is perhaps TRBD2 (6 bases). Per the germline V gene, CDR1 is GTSNPN and CDR2 is SVGIG (reference sequence). The V end was cut by 0 bases, the J end by 7 bases, with 15 bases between. The CDR3 has 14 amino acids. The DNA of the CDR3 is TGTGCCTGGAGTGTACAGGAGGGCCCTAGGACCCAGTACTTC. As protein: CAWSVQEGPRTQYF. The full variable domain, rest sourced from reference TRBV30 and TRBJ2-5, is SQTIHQWPATLVQPVGSPLSLECTVEGTSNPNLYWYRQAAGRGLQLLFYSVGIGQISSEVPQNLSASRPQDRQFILSSKKLLLSDSGFYLCAWSVQEGPRTQYFGPGTRLLVL.

This clone was counted many times. The rearrangement uses TRBV6-5 and TRBJ1-5; D might be TRBD1 (5 bases). V lost 4 bases and J 9 bases, leaving 16 bases between the germline ends. This CDR3 has 14 residues. Germline lookup yields CDR1 MNHEY and CDR2 SVGAGI. The CDR3 region has the DNA TGTGCCAGCAGTTCGGGGGGGGACCCATGGCCCCAGCATTTT. Protein: CASSSGGDPWPQHF.

This clone was detected a few times. The V and J genes are TRBV19 and TRBJ2-5, with a weak D call TRBD2 (6 bases). V shed 8 bases and J shed 2 bases, with 21 bases lying between them. The CDR3 loop spans 16 amino acids. From germline, CDR1 is LNHDA and CDR2 SQIVND (reference sequence). The CDR3 DNA sequence: TGTGCCAGTTCGGGGTCATTAGCGGACCAACAAGAGACCCAGTACTTC. Translating it yields CASSGSLADQQETQYF. Based on the CDR3 plus reference TRBV19 and TRBJ2-5, the full variable domain is DGGITQSPKYLFRKEGQNVTLSCEQNLNHDAMYWYRQDPGQGLRLIYYSQIVNDFQKGDIAEGYSVSREKKESFPLTVTSAQKNPTAFYLCASSGSLADQQETQYFGPGTRLLVL.

The CDR3 bases are TGCGCCAGCAGCATAGGGACAGTGTACCAAGAGACCCAGTACTTC. Translation: CASSIGTVYQETQYF. This chain links TRBV5-1 with TRBJ2-5, with 7 positions matching TRBD1. Germline CDR1 is SGHRS and CDR2 is YFSETQ. The CDR3 extends over 15 amino acids. The V and J ends lost 4 bases and 0 bases, in that order; junction bases with no gene match: 6.

The V and J genes are TRBV7-9 and TRBJ1-2; 7 nucleotides align to TRBD1. Germline V gives CDR1 SEHNR, CDR2 FQNEAQ (reference sequence). This CDR3 contains 13 residues. Trimming cost V 5 bases and J 4 bases; bases outside gene matches: 4. In nucleotides, the CDR3 is TGTGCCAGCAGCGCGACAGGGCCCTATGGCTACACCTTC. The encoded protein is CASSATGPYGYTF.

This chain joins TRBV11-2 and TRBJ2-3; unclear D gene. The CDR3 spans 12 residues. Trimming pared 5 bases from V and 6 bases from J, leaving 9 bases between. Germline V gene lookup returns CDR1 SGHAT and CDR2 FQNNGV. The CDR3 protein is CASSQFADTQYF. DNA for the CDR3: TGTGCCAGCAGCCAATTCGCGGATACGCAGTATTTT.